The rows below give T cell receptor beta chains drawn from one sample of a study of CD8 T cells in Susac syndrome. TCRdb independently ran MiXCR on the immunoSEQ multiplex PCR reads; one entry per CDR3 protein. The sample lists more than 100,000 distinct CDR3 sequences, roughly 95% occurring once. Input material: CD4+ T cells from PBMCs. These receptors all stem from a human donor with Susac syndrome. The CDR3 runs from the conserved cysteine through the conserved F or W. A D gene is named only where the DNA matches it firmly.

j_call v_call d_call cdr3_aa cdr3_nt
TRBJ2-3 TRBV3-1 - CASSRGLATSTDTQYF TGTGCCAGCAGCCGCGGTCTGGCGACTAGCACAGATACGCAGTATTTT
TRBJ2-3 TRBV7-2 - CASSPATGTLQYF TGTGCCAGCAGCCCTGCGACCGGGACTCTGCAGTATTTT
TRBJ2-1 TRBV9 TRBD2 CASSVRLAGDYNEQFF TGTGCCAGCAGCGTTCGACTGGCGGGAGACTACAATGAGCAGTTCTTC
TRBJ2-1 TRBV15 TRBD2 CATSRELAEYNEQFF TGTGCCACCAGCAGAGAGCTAGCGGAGTACAATGAGCAGTTCTTC
TRBJ2-7 TRBV18 - CASSTDQGREQYF TGTGCCAGCTCAACGGATCAGGGTCGCGAGCAGTACTTC
TRBJ2-5 TRBV14 - CASSQMYETQYF TGTGCCAGCAGCCAGATGTACGAGACCCAGTACTTC
TRBJ1-2 TRBV29-1 - CSVAPGNYGYTF TGCAGCGTTGCCCCAGGGAACTATGGCTACACCTTC
TRBJ2-6 TRBV18 - CASSPGRASGANVLTF TGTGCCAGCTCACCGGGCAGGGCCTCCGGGGCCAACGTCCTGACTTTC
TRBJ2-1 TRBV12-3/TRBV12-4 TRBD2 CASRKTSGALDEQFF TGTGCCAGCAGAAAGACTAGCGGGGCCCTAGATGAGCAGTTCTTC
TRBJ2-4 TRBV12-3/TRBV12-4 - CASSLGLAKNIQYF TGTGCCAGCAGTTTAGGTTTAGCCAAAAACATTCAGTACTTC
TRBJ1-5 TRBV12-3/TRBV12-4 - CASTPPTGRRDQPQHF TGTGCCAGCACCCCCCCAACAGGGCGGAGGGATCAGCCCCAGCATTTT
TRBJ1-2 TRBV7-9 TRBD1 CASSPRQGEGGYTF TGTGCCAGCAGCCCCAGACAGGGAGAGGGTGGCTACACCTTC
TRBJ1-4 TRBV28 - CASSRDTSEKLFF TGTGCCAGCAGTCGGGACACGTCTGAAAAACTGTTTTTT
TRBJ1-2 TRBV20-1 - CSARGQAGDYGYTF TGCAGTGCTAGGGGTCAAGCGGGTGACTATGGCTACACCTTC
TRBJ2-2 TRBV12-3/TRBV12-4 - CASTGSGELFF TGTGCCAGCACAGGGTCCGGGGAGCTGTTTTTT
TRBJ2-2 TRBV18 - CASSPPTGRETGELFF TGTGCCAGCTCACCACCGACAGGGAGGGAAACCGGGGAGCTGTTTTTT
TRBJ1-1 TRBV6-2/TRBV6-3 - CASSRRTDEAFF TGTGCCAGCAGTCGTAGGACAGACGAAGCTTTCTTT
TRBJ2-1 TRBV2 - CASSEFPLPNEQFF TGTGCCAGCAGTGAATTCCCCCTGCCCAATGAGCAGTTCTTC
TRBJ1-1 TRBV7-9 TRBD1 CASSLDPGQGYTEAFF TGTGCCAGCAGCTTAGATCCGGGACAGGGATACACTGAAGCTTTCTTT
TRBJ1-1 TRBV30 TRBD1 CAWSGDRGTPFLEAFF TGTGCCTGGAGTGGAGACAGGGGTACCCCGTTCCTAGAAGCTTTCTTT
TRBJ2-3 TRBV7-3 - CASSAEIADTQYF TGTGCCAGCAGCGCAGAGATTGCAGATACGCAGTATTTT
TRBJ2-5 TRBV6-5 TRBD1 CASRGTGFAETQYF TGTGCCAGCAGAGGGACAGGGTTTGCGGAGACCCAGTACTTC
TRBJ2-3 TRBV6-5 TRBD1 CASSYNPTGQGGTDTQYF TGTGCCAGCAGTTATAACCCAACGGGACAGGGGGGCACAGATACGCAGTATTTT
TRBJ2-3 TRBV12-3/TRBV12-4 - CASSFGRLTDTQYF TGTGCCAGCAGTTTTGGCCGACTCACAGATACGCAGTATTTT